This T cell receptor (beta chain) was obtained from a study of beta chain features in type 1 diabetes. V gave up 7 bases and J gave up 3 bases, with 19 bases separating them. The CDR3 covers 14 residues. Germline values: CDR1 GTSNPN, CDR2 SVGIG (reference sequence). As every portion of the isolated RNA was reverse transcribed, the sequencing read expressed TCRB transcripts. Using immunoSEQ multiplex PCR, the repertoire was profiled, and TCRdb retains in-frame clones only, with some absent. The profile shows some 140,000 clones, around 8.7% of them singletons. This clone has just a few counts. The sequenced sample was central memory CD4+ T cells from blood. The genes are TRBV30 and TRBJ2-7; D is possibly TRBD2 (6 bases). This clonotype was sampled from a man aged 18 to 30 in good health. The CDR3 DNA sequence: TGTGCCTCCACGGGACTGGCGAGCAACTACGAGCAGTACTTC. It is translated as CASTGLASNYEQYF.